This T cell receptor beta chain was profiled in a study of regulatory T cells in long-lasting Graves disease. Whole-study context: The antithyroid drugs taken by newly diagnosed Graves' patients had been used for under 3 months.

Time point described: newly diagnosed GD, antithyroid drugs for less than 3 months. The TCR library was made from RNA extracted from PBMCs. The CDR3 length is 14 residues. Germline V CDR1 and CDR2: MRHNA, SNTAGT. Arm-PCR of CDR3 regions and iRepertoire HTBI primers were the basis on which TCR beta libraries were built. TCRdb processed the multiplex PCR reads anew with MiXCR; each CDR3 protein has one entry. Here the sample spans under 300,000 distinct CDR3 sequences, around 20% being singletons. For this clonotype: Sequence at one end of the junction differs from germline and may be a read error.

This TCR derives from a female donor with Graves disease. This specimen consisted of peripheral blood mononuclear cells (PBMCs), obtained at new diagnosis, from a patient treated with antithyroid drugs. The chain joins TRBV6-4 to TRBJ2-7; 8 positions agree with TRBD2. The CDR3 region has the DNA TGTGCCAGCAGTGACGAGCGGGAGTTCTACAAGCAGTACTTC. Its translation: CASSDEREFYKQYF.